These T cell receptor beta chains were read from a single sample in a study of T cell repertoires in cytomegalovirus infection. No antigens are known for them. One entry per CDR3 protein, called by TCRdb with MiXCR from the reads. The sample has roughly 350,000 distinct CDR3 sequences; approximately 35% are singletons. The sequencing used cultured PBMCs, collected from culture after CMV antigen stimulation. These receptors were taken from a human donor in good health (CMV status not recorded). Some clones in this sample may be carry-over from other donors' samples. CDR3s include the opening cysteine and the closing phenylalanine or tryptophan. A D gene is named only where the DNA matches it firmly. Clone size, where shown, is once, few, many, or a class for clones that have expanded.

TRBJ1-1 few - TRBV28 CASSDTVLNTEAFF TGTGCCAGCAGTGATACAGTGCTGAACACTGAAGCTTTCTTT
TRBJ2-1 - TRBD2 TRBV7-4 CARDWTSETWGWHNEQFF TGTGCCAGAGACTGGACTAGCGAAACGTGGGGGTGGCACAATGAGCAGTTCTTC
TRBJ2-3 - - TRBV19 CASSLYREQGTDTQYF TGTGCCAGTAGCCTATACAGGGAACAAGGCACAGATACGCAGTATTTT
TRBJ2-1 few TRBD2 TRBV11-3 CASSLGIALAGSPGNNEQFF TGTGCCAGCAGCTTAGGAATCGCACTAGCGGGCTCCCCCGGAAACAATGAGCAGTTCTTC
TRBJ2-5 many TRBD2 TRBV7-2 CASSPGLAGGFGETQYF TGTGCCAGCAGCCCGGGACTAGCGGGAGGGTTCGGGGAGACCCAGTACTTC
TRBJ1-1 - TRBD1 TRBV29-1 CSVEDPTGGVLAFF TGCAGCGTTGAAGATCCCACAGGGGGCGTATTGGCTTTCTTT
TRBJ2-1 - - TRBV5-4 CASSAPGEARNEQFF TGTGCCAGCAGCGCGCCAGGGGAGGCGCGCAATGAGCAGTTCTTC
TRBJ2-7 - TRBD2 TRBV6-1 CASSEALLANGEQYF TGTGCCAGCAGTGAAGCGCTACTAGCGAACGGCGAGCAGTACTTC
TRBJ2-3 - - TRBV11-2 CASSLAGINTDTQYF TGTGCCAGCAGCTTAGCAGGGATCAACACAGATACGCAGTATTTT
TRBJ1-5 few TRBD1 TRBV5-6 CASSLRQGIGNQPQHF TGTGCCAGCAGCTTAAGACAGGGTATAGGCAATCAGCCCCAGCATTTT
TRBJ1-5 few - TRBV28 CASLLNSGPLEPQHF TGTGCCAGCCTTCTCAACAGCGGACCTTTAGAGCCCCAGCATTTT